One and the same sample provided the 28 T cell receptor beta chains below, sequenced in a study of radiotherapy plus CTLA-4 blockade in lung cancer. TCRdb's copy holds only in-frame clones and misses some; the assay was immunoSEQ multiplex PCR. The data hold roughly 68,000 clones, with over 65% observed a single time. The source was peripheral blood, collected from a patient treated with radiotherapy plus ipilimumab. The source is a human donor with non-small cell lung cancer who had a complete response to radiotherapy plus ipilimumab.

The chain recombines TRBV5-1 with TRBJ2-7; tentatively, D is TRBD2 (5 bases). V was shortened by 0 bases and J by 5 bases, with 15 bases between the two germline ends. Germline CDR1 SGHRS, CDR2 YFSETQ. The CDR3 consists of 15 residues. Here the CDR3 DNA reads TGCGCCAGCAGCTTGGTTAGGGCGGGTGCGGACGAGCAGTACTTC. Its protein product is CASSLVRAGADEQYF.

This chain's CDR3 is CASSPGENSNQPQHF. The CDR3 DNA follows: TGTGCCAGCAGTCCAGGGGAAAATAGCAATCAGCCCCAGCATTTT. The V call is TRBV28, the J call TRBJ1-5; D is possibly TRBD1 (6 bases). This CDR3 has 15 amino acids. V was pared by 5 bases and J by 0 bases, with 11 bases between. CDR1 MDHEN and CDR2 SYDVKM come from the germline V gene.

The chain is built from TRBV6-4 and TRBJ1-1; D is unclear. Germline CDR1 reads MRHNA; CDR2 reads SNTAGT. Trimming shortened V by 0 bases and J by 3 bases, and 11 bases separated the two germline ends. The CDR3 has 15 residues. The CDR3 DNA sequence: TGTGCCAGCAGTGACTCGATCTATCTGGACACTGAAGCTTTCTTT. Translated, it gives CASSDSIYLDTEAFF.

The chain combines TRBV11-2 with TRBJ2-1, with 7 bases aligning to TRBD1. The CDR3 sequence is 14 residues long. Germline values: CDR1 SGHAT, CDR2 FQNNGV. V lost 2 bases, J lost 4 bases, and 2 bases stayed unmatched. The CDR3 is CASSLLTGYNEQFF. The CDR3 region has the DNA TGTGCCAGCAGCTTACTGACAGGGTACAATGAGCAGTTCTTC.

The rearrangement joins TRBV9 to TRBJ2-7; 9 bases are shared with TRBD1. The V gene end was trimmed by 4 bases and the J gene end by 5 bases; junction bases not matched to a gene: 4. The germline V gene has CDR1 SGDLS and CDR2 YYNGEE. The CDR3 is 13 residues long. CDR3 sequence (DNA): TGTGCCAGCAGCCTGGGACAGGGCAACGAGCAGTACTTC. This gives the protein CASSLGQGNEQYF.

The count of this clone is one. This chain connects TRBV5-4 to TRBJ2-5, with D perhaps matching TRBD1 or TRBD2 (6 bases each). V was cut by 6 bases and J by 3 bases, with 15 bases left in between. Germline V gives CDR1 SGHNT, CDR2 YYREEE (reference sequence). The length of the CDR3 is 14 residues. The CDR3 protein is CASNPGRTEETQYF. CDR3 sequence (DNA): TGTGCCAGCAACCCGGGGAGGACAGAAGAGACCCAGTACTTC.

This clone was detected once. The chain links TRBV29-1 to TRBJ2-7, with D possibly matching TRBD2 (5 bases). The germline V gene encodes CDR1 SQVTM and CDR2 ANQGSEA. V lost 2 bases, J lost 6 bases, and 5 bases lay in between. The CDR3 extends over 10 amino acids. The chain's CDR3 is CSVESGEQYF. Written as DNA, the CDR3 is TGCAGCGTTGAAAGCGGCGAGCAGTACTTC.

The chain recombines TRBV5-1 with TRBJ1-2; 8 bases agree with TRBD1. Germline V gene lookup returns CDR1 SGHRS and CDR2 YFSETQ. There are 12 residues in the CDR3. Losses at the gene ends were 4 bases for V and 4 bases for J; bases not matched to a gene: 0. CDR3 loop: CASSGQGYGYTF. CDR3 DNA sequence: TGCGCCAGCAGCGGACAGGGCTATGGCTACACCTTC.

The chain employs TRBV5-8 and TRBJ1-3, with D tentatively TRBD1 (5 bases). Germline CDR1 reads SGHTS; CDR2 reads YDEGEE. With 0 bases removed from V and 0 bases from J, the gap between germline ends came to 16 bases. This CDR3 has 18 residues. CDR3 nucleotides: TGTGCCAGCAGCTTGGGACTCCTGGGACCGGCCTCTGGAAACACCATATATTTT. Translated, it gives CASSLGLLGPASGNTIYF.

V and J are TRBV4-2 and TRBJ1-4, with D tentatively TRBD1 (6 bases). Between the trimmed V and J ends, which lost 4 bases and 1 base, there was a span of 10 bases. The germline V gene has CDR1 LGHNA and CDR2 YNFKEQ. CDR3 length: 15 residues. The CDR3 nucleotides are TGTGCCAGCAGCCCCGGGGGGCTAACTAATGAAAAACTGTTTTTT. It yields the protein CASSPGGLTNEKLFF.

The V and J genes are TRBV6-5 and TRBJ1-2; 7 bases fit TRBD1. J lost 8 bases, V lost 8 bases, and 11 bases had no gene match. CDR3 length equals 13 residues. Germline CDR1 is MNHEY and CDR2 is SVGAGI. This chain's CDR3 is CASWDRLFLGYTF. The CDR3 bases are TGTGCCAGCTGGGACAGACTTTTTCTGGGCTACACCTTC.

The CDR3 bases are TGTGCCAGCAGCCCTCCATGGGGGGAAGGCACAGATACGCAGTATTTT. It codes for CASSPPWGEGTDTQYF. The rearrangement links TRBV11-2 to TRBJ2-3, with a possible D match to TRBD2 (6 bases). Germline CDR1 SGHAT, CDR2 FQNNGV. V dropped 5 bases and J dropped 1 base, with 16 bases sitting between them. The CDR3 consists of 16 residues.

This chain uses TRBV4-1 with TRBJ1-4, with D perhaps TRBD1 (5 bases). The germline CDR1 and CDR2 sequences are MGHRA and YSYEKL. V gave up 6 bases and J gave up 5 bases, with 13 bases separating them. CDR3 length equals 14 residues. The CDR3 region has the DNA TGCGCCAGCAGAGTTGGGGCGTTCAATGAAAAACTGTTTTTT. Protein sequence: CASRVGAFNEKLFF.

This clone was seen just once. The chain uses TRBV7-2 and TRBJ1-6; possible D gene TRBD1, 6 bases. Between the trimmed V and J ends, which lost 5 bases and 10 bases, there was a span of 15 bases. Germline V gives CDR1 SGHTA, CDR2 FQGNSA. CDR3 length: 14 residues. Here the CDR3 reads CASSPGHRRSPLHF. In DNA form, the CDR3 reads TGTGCCAGCAGCCCGGGACACCGGAGGTCACCCCTCCACTTT. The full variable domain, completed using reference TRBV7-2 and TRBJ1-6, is GAGVSQSPSNKVTEKGKDVELRCDPISGHTALYWYRQSLGQGLEFLIYFQGNSAPDKSGLPSDRFSAERTGGSVSTLTIQRTQQEDSAVYLCASSPGHRRSPLHFGNGTRLTVT.

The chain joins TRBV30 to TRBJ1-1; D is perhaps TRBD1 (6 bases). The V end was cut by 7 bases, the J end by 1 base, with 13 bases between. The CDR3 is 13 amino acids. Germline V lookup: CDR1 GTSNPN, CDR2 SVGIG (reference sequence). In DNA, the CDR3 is TGTGCCTCGAAACAGGGTGCGAACACTGAAGCTTTCTTT. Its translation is CASKQGANTEAFF.

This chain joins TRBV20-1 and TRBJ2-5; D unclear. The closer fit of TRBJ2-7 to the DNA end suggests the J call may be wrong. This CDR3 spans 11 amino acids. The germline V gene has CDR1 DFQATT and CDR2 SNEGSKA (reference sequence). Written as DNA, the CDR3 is TGCAGTGCTAGAGAGGGCTACGAGCAGTACTTC. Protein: CSAREGYEQYF.

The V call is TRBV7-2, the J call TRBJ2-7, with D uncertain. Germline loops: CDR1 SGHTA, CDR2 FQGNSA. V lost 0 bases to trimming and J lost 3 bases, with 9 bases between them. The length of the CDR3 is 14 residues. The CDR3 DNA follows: TGTGCCAGCAGCTTAGCGCTCTGGGTCTACGAGCAGTACTTC. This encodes CASSLALWVYEQYF.

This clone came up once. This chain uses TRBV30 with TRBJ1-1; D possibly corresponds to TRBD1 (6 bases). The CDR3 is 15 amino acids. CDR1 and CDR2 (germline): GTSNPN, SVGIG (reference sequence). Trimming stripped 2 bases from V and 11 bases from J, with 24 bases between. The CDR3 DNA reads TGTGCCTGGAGTAATTTGGGGGCGGCCCAGACCGCGGCTTTCTTT. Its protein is CAWSNLGAAQTAAFF.

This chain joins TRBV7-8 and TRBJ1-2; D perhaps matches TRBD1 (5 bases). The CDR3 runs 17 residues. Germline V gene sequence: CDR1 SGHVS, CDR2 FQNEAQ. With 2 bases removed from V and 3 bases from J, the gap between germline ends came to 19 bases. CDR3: CASSLPRDDEPHYGYTF. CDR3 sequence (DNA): TGTGCCAGCAGCTTACCACGGGACGACGAGCCCCACTATGGCTACACCTTC.

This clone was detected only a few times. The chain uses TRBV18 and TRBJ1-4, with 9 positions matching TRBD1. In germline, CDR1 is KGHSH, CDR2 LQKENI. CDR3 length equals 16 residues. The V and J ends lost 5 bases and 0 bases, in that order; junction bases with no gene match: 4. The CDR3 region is CASSMDRGTTNEKLFF. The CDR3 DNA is TGTGCCAGCTCAATGGACAGGGGAACAACTAATGAAAAACTGTTTTTT.

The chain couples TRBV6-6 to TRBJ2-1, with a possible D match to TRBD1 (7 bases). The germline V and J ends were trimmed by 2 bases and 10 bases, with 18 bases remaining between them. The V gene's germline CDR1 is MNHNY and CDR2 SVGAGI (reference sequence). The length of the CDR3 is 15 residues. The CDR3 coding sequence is TGTGCCAGCAGTTACCCAAGGGACAGCGGAGGGGAGCAGTTCTTC. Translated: CASSYPRDSGGEQFF.

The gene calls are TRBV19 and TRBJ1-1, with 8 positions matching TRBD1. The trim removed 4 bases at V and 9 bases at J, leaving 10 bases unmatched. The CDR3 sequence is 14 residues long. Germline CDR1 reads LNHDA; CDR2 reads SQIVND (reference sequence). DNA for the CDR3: TGTGCCAGTAGTACCCCCGGACAGGGCCCAAAAGCTTTCTTT. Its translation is CASSTPGQGPKAFF.

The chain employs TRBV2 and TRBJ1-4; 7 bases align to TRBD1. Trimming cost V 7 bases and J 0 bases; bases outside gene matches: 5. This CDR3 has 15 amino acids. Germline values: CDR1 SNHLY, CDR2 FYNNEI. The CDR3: CASKRQGSTNEKLFF. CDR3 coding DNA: TGTGCCAGCAAAAGACAGGGTTCAACTAATGAAAAACTGTTTTTT. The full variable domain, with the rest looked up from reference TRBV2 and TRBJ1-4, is EPEVTQTPSHQVTQMGQEVILRCVPISNHLYFYWYRQILGQKVEFLVSFYNNEISEKSEIFDDQFSVERPDGSNFTLKIRSTKLEDSAMYFCASKRQGSTNEKLFFGSGTQLSVL.

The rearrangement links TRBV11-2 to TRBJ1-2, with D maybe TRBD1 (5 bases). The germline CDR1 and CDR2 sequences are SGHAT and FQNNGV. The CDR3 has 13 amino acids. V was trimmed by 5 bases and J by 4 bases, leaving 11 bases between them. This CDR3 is CASSAGPVYGYTF. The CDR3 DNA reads TGTGCCAGCAGCGCGGGACCGGTCTATGGCTACACCTTC.

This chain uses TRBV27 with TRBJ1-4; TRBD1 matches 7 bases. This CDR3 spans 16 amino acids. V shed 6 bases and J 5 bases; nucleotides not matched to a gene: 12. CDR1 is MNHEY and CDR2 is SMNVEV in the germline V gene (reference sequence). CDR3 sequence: CASRLRGTVVNEKLFF. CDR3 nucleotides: TGTGCCAGCAGGTTAAGGGGGACAGTGGTGAATGAAAAACTGTTTTTT.

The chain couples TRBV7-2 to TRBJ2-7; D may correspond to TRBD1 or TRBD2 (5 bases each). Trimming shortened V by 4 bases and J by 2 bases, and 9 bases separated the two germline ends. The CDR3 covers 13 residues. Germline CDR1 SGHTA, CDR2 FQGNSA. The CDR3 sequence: CASSSGTPYEQYF. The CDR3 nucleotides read TGTGCCAGCAGCTCGGGGACCCCCTACGAGCAGTACTTC.

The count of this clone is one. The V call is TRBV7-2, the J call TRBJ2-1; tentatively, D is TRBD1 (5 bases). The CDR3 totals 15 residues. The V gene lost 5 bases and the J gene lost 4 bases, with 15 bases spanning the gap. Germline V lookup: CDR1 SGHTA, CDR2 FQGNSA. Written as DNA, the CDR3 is TGTGCCAGCAGCAAACAGGTATCATCATACAATGAGCAGTTCTTC. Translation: CASSKQVSSYNEQFF.

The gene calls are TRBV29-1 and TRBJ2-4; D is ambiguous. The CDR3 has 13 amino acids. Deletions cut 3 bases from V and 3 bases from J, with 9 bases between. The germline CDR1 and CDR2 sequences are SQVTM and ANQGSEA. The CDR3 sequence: CSVERNHKNIQYF. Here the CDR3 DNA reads TGCAGCGTTGAGCGGAACCACAAAAACATTCAGTACTTC.